This section outlines one T cell receptor beta chain sequence together with its context. MiXCR, run by TCRdb on the 5' RACE reads, gives a single entry per CDR3 protein. In the table there are 50,000 to 75,000 distinct CDR3 sequences, around 12% of which are singletons. This sample is drawn from a study of early T cells in non-severe SARS-CoV-2 infection. Overall study: Unpaired chains resulted from sequencing bulk RNA of unsorted whole blood.

The CDR3 consists of 13 residues. The V and J ends lost 2 bases and 1 base respectively, with 3 bases between them. CDR1 LGHNT and CDR2 FRNRAP come from the germline V gene. The chain uses TRBV12-5 and TRBJ1-5; unclear D gene. The specimen was whole blood, collected at baseline. This sequence originates from an adult who was a healthcare worker with PCR-confirmed SARS-CoV-2 infection or an uninfected control (not recorded which). The donor label of this sample is uncertain. CDR3 coding DNA: TGTGCTAGTGGTTTGCTCAGCAATCAGCCCCAGCATTTT. Its translation is CASGLLSNQPQHF.